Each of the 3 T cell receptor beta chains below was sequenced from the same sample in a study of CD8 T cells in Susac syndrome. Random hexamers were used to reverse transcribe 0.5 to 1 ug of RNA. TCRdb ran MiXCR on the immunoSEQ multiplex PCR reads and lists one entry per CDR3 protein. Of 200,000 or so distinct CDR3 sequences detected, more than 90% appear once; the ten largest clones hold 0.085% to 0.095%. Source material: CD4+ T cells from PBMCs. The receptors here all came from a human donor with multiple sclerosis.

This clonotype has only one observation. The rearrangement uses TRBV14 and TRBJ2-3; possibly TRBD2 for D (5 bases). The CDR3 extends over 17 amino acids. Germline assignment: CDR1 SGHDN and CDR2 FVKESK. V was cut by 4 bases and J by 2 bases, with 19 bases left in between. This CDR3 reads CASSRPQESGYTDTQYF. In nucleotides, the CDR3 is TGTGCCAGCAGCCGCCCCCAAGAGAGCGGCTACACAGATACGCAGTATTTT.

The CDR3 region is CSAISGAGKGSNQPQHF. The CDR3 DNA reads TGCAGTGCTATATCAGGGGCAGGGAAGGGCTCGAATCAGCCCCAGCATTTT. The chain employs TRBV20-1 and TRBJ1-5, with D possibly matching TRBD1 (6 bases). This CDR3 has 17 amino acids. Germline loops: CDR1 DFQATT, CDR2 SNEGSKA (reference sequence). V lost 4 bases, J lost 4 bases, and 23 bases lay in between.

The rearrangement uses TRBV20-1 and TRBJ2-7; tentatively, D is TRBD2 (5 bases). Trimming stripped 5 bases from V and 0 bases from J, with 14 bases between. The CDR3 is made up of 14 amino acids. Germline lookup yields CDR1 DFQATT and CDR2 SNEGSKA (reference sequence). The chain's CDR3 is CSASRGGYSYEQYF. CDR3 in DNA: TGCAGTGCTTCTCGAGGCGGGTACTCCTACGAGCAGTACTTC.